These 7 T cell receptor beta chains were sequenced from one sample in a study of beta chain features in type 1 diabetes. Which antigens these TCRs recognize remains unknown. Study-wide findings and caveats: The study found moderately but significantly shorter TCRB CDR3s in all four CD4+ subsets of Type 1 diabetes patients.

Sequenced material consisted of expressed TCRB transcripts (all of the isolated RNA was reverse transcribed). Assay: immunoSEQ multiplex PCR; the TCRdb copy retains only in-frame clones and omits some. Among 640,000 or so clones listed, about an eighth were seen once. Sample: naive CD4+ T cells from blood. These TCRs come from a man between 18 and 29 years old with type 1 diabetes.

This clone was observed a handful of times. The CDR3: CASSRPRGDSYEQYF. The CDR3 region has the DNA TGCGCCAGCAGCCGGCCGCGAGGGGATTCCTACGAGCAGTACTTC. V usage is TRBV4-1 and J usage is TRBJ2-7; D possibly uses TRBD1 or TRBD2 (5 bases each). CDR1 is MGHRA, CDR2 YSYEKL, per germline. This CDR3 spans 15 amino acids. The V end was cut by 4 bases, the J end by 1 base, with 14 bases between.

A few counts support this clone. This sample also contains other DNA sequences that code for the same CDR3. The gene calls are TRBV30 and TRBJ1-1, with D unclear. V was clipped by 0 bases and J by 0 bases, with 5 bases between them. The CDR3 has 13 residues. CDR1 is GTSNPN and CDR2 is SVGIG in the germline V gene (reference sequence). In nucleotides, the CDR3 is TGTGCCTGGAGTGTACCCGTGAACACTGAAGCTTTCTTT. It yields the protein CAWSVPVNTEAFF. Drawing the rest from reference TRBV30 and TRBJ1-1, the complete variable domain is SQTIHQWPATLVQPVGSPLSLECTVEGTSNPNLYWYRQAAGRGLQLLFYSVGIGQISSEVPQNLSASRPQDRQFILSSKKLLLSDSGFYLCAWSVPVNTEAFFGQGTRLTVV.

Remarks on this clone: The sample has other DNA sequences that encode this CDR3 too. The chain combines TRBV30 with TRBJ1-1; D gene uncertain. V was cut by 2 bases and J by 0 bases, with 4 bases left in between. The CDR3 runs to 12 residues. Germline V gives CDR1 GTSNPN, CDR2 SVGIG (reference sequence). CDR3 DNA: TGTGCCTGGAGTCCCCTGAACACTGAAGCTTTCTTT. Translated: CAWSPLNTEAFF.

This clone was seen only a few times. This chain uses TRBV30 with TRBJ2-5; TRBD1 aligns across 9 bases. Trimming at V came to 8 bases and at J to 4 bases, leaving 5 bases not matched to a gene. Germline V CDR1 and CDR2: GTSNPN, SVGIG (reference sequence). The CDR3 has 12 amino acids. Here the CDR3 reads CARTGGGETQYF. For the CDR3, the DNA is TGTGCCAGAACAGGGGGCGGAGAGACCCAGTACTTC.

In DNA form, the CDR3 reads TGTGCCTCTTTGACGGGACAGGGGTACTCTGGAAACACCATATATTTT. This gives the protein CASLTGQGYSGNTIYF. This rearrangement joins TRBV30 to TRBJ1-3, with 10 bases aligning to TRBD1. J gave up 0 bases and V 7 bases, and 9 bases lay outside the gene matches. The CDR3 totals 16 residues. Germline loops: CDR1 GTSNPN, CDR2 SVGIG (reference sequence).

The chain joins TRBV29-1 to TRBJ2-3, with 7 bases identical to TRBD2. J lost 4 bases, V lost 4 bases, and 8 bases had no gene match. The CDR3 consists of 14 residues. Germline V CDR1 and CDR2: SQVTM, ANQGSEA. The CDR3 region is CSVVSGGRADTQYF. CDR3 sequence (DNA): TGCAGCGTTGTCAGCGGAGGGAGGGCAGATACGCAGTATTTT.

This clone was observed a few times. CDR3 in DNA: TGTGCCAGCAGTCCAGAACCCGGGACAGGGGTTGGAATAACTGAAGCTTTCTTT. Translating it yields CASSPEPGTGVGITEAFF. The chain is built from TRBV13 and TRBJ1-1, with TRBD1 matching over 10 bases. This CDR3 spans 18 amino acids. Germline-derived CDR1 and CDR2 are PRHDT and FYEKMQ (reference sequence). J was trimmed by 5 bases and V by 6 bases; bases with no gene match: 18. Combining the CDR3 with reference TRBV13 and TRBJ1-1 gives the whole variable domain AAGVIQSPRHLIKEKRETATLKCYPIPRHDTVYWYQQGPGQDPQFLISFYEKMQSDKGSIPDRFSAQQFSDYHSELNMSSLELGDSALYFCASSPEPGTGVGITEAFFGQGTRLTVV.